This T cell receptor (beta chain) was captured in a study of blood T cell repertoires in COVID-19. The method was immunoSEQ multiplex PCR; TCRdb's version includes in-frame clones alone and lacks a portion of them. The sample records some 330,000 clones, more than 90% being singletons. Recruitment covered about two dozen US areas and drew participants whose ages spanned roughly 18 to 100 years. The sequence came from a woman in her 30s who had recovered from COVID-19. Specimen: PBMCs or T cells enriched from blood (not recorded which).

The CDR3 here is CASAQRRENTEAFF. DNA of the CDR3: TGTGCCAGCGCGCAGCGCAGGGAAAACACTGAAGCTTTCTTT. This sequence joins TRBV28 and TRBJ1-1, with a weak D call TRBD1 (5 bases). Germline lookup yields CDR1 MDHEN and CDR2 SYDVKM. This CDR3 has 14 residues. V lost 8 bases and J 2 bases, leaving 15 bases between the germline ends.